This TCR beta chain was obtained from a study of cytomegalovirus exposure and HLA in healthy donors. Points from the study as a whole: Accurate HLA-A and HLA-B prediction from TCR beta sequences was reported for most subjects.

Looked up from germline, CDR1 is LNHNV and CDR2 is YYDKDF (reference sequence). CDR3 length: 19 amino acids. This clone was recorded a few times. Its specificity is not known. The PCR ran on 60 Vbeta and 13 Jbeta primers. Sequencing used immunoSEQ multiplex PCR; TCRdb keeps in-frame clones, though not all of them. Among about 130,000 clones listed, 70% to 80% were seen once. This clonotype originated in an older woman in good health and CMV-seronegative. The chain carries TRBV15 and TRBJ2-5; 7 bases align to TRBD1. The end of the DNA fits TRBJ2-7 better, so the J call may be wrong. Sequences were obtained from PBMCs. The CDR3 loop is CATSREGTVSPKGSYEQYF. The CDR3 DNA follows: TGTGCCACCAGCAGAGAAGGGACAGTCTCCCCTAAAGGCTCCTACGAGCAGTACTTC.